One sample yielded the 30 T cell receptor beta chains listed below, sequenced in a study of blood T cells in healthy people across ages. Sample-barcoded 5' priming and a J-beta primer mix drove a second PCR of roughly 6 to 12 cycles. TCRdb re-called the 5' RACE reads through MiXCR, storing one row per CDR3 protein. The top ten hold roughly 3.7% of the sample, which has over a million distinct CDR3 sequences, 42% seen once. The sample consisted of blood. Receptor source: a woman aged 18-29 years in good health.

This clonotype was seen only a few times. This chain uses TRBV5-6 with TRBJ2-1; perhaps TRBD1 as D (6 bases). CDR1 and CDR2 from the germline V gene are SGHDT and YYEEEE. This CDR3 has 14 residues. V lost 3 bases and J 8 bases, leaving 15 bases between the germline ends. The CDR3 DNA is TGTGCCAGCAGCTCAGAGCACAGGGTTGATGAGCAGTTCTTC. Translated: CASSSEHRVDEQFF.

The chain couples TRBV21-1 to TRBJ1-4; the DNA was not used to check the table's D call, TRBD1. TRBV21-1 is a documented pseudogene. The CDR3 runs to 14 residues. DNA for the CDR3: TGTGCCAGCAGTGGAAGGGGTCCGAATGAAAAACTGTTTTTT. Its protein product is CASSGRGPNEKLFF.

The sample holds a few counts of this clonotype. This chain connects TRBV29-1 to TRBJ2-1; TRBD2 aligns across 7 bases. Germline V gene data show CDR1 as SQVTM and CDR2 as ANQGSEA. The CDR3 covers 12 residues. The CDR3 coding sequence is TGCAGGGTGAAAAGCGGGGTGAGTGAGCAGTTCTTC. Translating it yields CRVKSGVSEQFF.

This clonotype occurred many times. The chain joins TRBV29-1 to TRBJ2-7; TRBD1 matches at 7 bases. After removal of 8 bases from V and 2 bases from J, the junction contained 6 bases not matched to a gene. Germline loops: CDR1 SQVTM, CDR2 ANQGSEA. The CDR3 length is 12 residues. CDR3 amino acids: CSTRTGTYEQYF. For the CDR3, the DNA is TGCAGCACCCGGACAGGCACCTACGAGCAGTACTTC.

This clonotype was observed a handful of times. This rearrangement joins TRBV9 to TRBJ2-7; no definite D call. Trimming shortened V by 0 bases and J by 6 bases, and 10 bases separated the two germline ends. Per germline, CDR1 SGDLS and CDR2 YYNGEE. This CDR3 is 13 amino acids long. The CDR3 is CASSVDQFGEQYF. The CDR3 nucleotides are TGTGCCAGCAGCGTAGACCAATTCGGCGAGCAGTACTTC.

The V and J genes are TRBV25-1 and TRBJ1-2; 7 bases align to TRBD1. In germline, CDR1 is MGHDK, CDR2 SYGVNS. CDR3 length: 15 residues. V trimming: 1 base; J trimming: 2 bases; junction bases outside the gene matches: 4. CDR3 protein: CASSEWGRGNYGYTF. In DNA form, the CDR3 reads TGTGCCAGCAGTGAATGGGGCAGGGGGAACTATGGCTACACCTTC.

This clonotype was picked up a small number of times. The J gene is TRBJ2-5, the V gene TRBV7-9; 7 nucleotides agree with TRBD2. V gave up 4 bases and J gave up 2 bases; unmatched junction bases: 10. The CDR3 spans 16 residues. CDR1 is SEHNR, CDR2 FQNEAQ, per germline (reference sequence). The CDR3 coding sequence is TGTGCCAGCAGCTCAAGTTCCCGGGGGGTTCAAGAGACCCAGTACTTC. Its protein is CASSSSSRGVQETQYF.

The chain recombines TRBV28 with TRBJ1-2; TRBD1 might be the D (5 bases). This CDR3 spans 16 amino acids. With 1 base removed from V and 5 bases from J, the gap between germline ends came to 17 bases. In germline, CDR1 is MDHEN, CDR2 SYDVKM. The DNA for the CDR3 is TGTGCCAGCAGTTTATTGGGCAGGTTAGGGGATTATGGCTACACCTTC. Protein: CASSLLGRLGDYGYTF.

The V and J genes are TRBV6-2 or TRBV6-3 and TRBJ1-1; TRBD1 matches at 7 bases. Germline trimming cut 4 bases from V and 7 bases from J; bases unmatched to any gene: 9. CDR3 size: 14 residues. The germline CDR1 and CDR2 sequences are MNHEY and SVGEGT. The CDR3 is CASSSQGGTREAFF. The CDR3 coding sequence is TGTGCCAGCAGTTCCCAGGGGGGGACCCGTGAAGCTTTCTTT.

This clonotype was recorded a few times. The CDR3 spells CASSGDLTHTDTQYF. The CDR3 DNA reads as TGTGCCAGCAGCGGGGACCTCACCCACACAGATACGCAGTATTTT. The rearrangement links TRBV9 to TRBJ2-3; D could derive from TRBD1 or TRBD2 (5 bases each). The germline V and J ends were trimmed by 3 bases and 2 bases, with 13 bases remaining between them. CDR3 length: 15 amino acids. Germline assignment: CDR1 SGDLS and CDR2 YYNGEE.

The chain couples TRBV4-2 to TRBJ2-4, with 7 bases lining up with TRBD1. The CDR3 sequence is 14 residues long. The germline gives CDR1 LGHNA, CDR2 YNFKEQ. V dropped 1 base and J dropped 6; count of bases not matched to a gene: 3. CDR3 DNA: TGTGCCAGCAGCCAAGGGGGGACAGTAAACATTCAGTACTTC. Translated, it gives CASSQGGTVNIQYF.

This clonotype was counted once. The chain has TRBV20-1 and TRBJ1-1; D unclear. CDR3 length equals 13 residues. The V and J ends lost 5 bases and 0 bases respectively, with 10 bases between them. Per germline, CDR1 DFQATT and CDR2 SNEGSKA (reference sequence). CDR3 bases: TGCAGTGCTGCTGAGGCGTTGAACACTGAAGCTTTCTTT. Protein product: CSAAEALNTEAFF.

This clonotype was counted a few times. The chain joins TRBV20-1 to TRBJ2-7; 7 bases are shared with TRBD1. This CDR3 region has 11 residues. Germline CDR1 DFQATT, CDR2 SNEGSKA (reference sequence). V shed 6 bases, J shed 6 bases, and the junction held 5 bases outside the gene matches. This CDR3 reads CSAKDRSEQYF. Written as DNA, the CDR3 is TGCAGTGCCAAGGACAGGTCCGAGCAGTACTTC.

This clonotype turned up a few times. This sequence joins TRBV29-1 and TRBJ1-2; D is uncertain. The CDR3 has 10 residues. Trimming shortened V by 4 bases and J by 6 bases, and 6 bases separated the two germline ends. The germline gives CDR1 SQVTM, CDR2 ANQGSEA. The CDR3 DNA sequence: TGCAGCGTTGTGGCTGATGGCTACACCTTC. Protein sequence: CSVVADGYTF.

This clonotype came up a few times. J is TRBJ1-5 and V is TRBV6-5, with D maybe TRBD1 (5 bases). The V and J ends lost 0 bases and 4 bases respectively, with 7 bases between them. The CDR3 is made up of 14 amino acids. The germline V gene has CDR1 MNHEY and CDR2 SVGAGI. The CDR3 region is CASSYSGLNQPQHF. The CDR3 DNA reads TGTGCCAGCAGTTACTCGGGGCTTAATCAGCCCCAGCATTTT.

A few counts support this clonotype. CDR3 coding DNA: TGTGCCAGCAGTTACAGCCTAGCGGGGGGGCTAGCAGATACGCAGTATTTT. Translating it yields CASSYSLAGGLADTQYF. The chain is built from TRBV6-5 and TRBJ2-3; 12 nucleotides match TRBD2. The CDR3 is 17 residues long. Unmatched junction bases numbered 7, after V lost 2 bases and J lost 4 bases. CDR1 MNHEY and CDR2 SVGAGI come from the germline V gene.

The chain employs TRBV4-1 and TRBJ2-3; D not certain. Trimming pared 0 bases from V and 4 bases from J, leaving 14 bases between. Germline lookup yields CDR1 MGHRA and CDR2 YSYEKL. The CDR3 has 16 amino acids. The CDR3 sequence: CASSQEGRGSADTQYF. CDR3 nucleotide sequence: TGCGCCAGCAGCCAAGAAGGACGCGGAAGCGCAGATACGCAGTATTTT.

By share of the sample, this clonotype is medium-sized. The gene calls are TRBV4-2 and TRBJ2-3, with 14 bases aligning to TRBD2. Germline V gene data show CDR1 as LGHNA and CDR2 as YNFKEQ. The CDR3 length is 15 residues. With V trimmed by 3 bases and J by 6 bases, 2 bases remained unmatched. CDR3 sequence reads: CASSQGLAGVDTQYF. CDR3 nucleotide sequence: TGTGCCAGCAGCCAGGGACTAGCGGGAGTGGATACGCAGTATTTT.

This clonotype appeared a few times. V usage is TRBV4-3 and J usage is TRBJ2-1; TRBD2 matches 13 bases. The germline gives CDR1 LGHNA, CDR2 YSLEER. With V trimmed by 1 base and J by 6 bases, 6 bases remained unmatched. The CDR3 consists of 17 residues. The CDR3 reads CASSQGLAGGKGNEQFF. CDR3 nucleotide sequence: TGCGCCAGCAGCCAAGGACTAGCGGGGGGCAAGGGCAATGAGCAGTTCTTC.

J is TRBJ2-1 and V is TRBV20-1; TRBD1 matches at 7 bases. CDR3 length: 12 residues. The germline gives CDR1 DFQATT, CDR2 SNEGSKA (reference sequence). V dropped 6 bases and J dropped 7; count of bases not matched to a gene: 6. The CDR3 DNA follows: TGCAGTGCCCCGGGACAGATGAATGAGCAGTTCTTC. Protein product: CSAPGQMNEQFF.

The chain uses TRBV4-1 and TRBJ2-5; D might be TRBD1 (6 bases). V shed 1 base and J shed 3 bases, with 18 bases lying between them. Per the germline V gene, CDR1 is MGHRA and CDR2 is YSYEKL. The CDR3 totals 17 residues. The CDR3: CASSQVVPQGVKETQYF. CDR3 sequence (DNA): TGCGCCAGCAGCCAAGTTGTGCCACAGGGAGTAAAAGAGACCCAGTACTTC.

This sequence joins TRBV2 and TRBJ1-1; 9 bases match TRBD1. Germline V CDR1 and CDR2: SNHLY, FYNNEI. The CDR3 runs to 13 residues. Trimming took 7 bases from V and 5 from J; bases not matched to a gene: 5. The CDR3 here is CASNRGQRTEAFF. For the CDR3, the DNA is TGTGCCAGCAACAGGGGGCAGAGGACTGAAGCTTTCTTT.

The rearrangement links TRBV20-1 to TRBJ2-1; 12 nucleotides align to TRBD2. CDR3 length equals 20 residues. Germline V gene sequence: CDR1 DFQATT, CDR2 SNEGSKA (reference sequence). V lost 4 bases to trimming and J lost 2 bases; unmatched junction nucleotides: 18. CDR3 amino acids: CSATGGGGLAGHSAYNEQFF. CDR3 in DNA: TGCAGTGCTACAGGGGGTGGGGGACTAGCGGGCCACTCTGCCTACAATGAGCAGTTCTTC.

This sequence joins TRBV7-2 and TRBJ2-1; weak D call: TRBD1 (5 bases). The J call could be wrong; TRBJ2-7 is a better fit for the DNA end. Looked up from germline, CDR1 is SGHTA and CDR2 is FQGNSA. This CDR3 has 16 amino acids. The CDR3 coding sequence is TGTGCCAGCAGCTCAGGGAATAGCAGGTCCTACAATGAGCAGTACTTC. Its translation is CASSSGNSRSYNEQYF.

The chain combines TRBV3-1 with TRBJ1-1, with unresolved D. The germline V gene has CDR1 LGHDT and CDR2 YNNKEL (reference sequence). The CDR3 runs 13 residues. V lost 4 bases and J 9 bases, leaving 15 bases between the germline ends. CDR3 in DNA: TGTGCCAGCAGCCTAGACCGTTCTGCCCAAGCTTTCTTT. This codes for CASSLDRSAQAFF.

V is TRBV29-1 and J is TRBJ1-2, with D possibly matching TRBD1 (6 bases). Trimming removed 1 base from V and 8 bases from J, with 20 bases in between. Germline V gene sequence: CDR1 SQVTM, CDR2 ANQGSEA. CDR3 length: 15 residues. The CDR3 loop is CSVEAPGASGWGYTF. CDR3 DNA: TGCAGCGTTGAAGCCCCAGGGGCCTCGGGATGGGGCTACACCTTC.

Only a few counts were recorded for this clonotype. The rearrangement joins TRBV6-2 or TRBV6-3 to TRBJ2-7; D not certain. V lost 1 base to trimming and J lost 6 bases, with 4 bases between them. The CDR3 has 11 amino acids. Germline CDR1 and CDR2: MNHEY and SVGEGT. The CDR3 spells CASSYFSEQYF. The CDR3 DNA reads TGTGCCAGCAGTTACTTTTCCGAGCAGTACTTC.

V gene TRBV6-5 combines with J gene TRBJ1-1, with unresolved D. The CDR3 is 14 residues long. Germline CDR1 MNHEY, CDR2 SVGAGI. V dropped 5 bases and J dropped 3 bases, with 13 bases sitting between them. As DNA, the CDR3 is TGTGCCAGCAGTGCGTGGCAGTTGCACACTGAAGCTTTCTTT. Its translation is CASSAWQLHTEAFF.

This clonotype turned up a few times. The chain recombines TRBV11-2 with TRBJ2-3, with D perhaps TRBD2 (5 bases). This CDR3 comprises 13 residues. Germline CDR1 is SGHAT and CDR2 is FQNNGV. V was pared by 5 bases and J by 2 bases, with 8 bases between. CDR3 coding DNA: TGTGCCAGCAGCGCGCGGGTCACAGATACGCAGTATTTT. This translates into CASSARVTDTQYF.

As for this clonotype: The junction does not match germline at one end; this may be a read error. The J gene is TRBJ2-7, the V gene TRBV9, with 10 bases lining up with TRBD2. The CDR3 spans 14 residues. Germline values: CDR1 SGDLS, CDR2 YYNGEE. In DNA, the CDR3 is TGTGCCAGCAGCCCTAGGACTAGCGGCTACGAGCGGTACTTC. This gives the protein CASSPRTSGYERYF.